What follows is one T cell receptor beta chain and its context. The antigen is not known. The V gene lost 2 bases and the J gene lost 7 bases, with 18 bases spanning the gap. Germline loops: CDR1 SGHRS, CDR2 YFSETQ. This CDR3 region has 16 residues. Some clones are missing from TCRdb's copy, which holds only in-frame ones; the method was immunoSEQ multiplex PCR. The sample lists approximately 80,000 clones, approximately 85% occurring once. The data originate from a study of T cell responses to AZD1222 COVID-19 vaccine. Study observations and caveats: Repertoires in all cases were sampled only once the peak T cell response had passed. CD4 TCRs associated with vaccination spanned spike, dominating at 160-218 and 743-854. Among the donors, most were white British and more were female, and clonal diversity was possibly underestimated.

This chain joins TRBV5-1 and TRBJ1-4; TRBD1 is a possible D gene (6 bases). The sample consisted of peripheral blood, taken 28 days after the second AZD1222 dose. This TCR was sampled from an adult who received the AZD1222 COVID-19 vaccine. This chain's CDR3 is CASSLSGDPKGEKLFF. The CDR3 DNA reads TGCGCCAGCAGCTTATCAGGGGATCCCAAGGGTGAAAAACTGTTTTTT. The full variable domain, its missing parts supplied by reference TRBV5-1 and TRBJ1-4, is KAGVTQTPRYLIKTRGQQVTLSCSPISGHRSVSWYQQTPGQGLQFLFEYFSETQRNKGNFPGRFSGRQFSNSRSEMNVSTLELGDSALYLCASSLSGDPKGEKLFFGSGTQLSVL.